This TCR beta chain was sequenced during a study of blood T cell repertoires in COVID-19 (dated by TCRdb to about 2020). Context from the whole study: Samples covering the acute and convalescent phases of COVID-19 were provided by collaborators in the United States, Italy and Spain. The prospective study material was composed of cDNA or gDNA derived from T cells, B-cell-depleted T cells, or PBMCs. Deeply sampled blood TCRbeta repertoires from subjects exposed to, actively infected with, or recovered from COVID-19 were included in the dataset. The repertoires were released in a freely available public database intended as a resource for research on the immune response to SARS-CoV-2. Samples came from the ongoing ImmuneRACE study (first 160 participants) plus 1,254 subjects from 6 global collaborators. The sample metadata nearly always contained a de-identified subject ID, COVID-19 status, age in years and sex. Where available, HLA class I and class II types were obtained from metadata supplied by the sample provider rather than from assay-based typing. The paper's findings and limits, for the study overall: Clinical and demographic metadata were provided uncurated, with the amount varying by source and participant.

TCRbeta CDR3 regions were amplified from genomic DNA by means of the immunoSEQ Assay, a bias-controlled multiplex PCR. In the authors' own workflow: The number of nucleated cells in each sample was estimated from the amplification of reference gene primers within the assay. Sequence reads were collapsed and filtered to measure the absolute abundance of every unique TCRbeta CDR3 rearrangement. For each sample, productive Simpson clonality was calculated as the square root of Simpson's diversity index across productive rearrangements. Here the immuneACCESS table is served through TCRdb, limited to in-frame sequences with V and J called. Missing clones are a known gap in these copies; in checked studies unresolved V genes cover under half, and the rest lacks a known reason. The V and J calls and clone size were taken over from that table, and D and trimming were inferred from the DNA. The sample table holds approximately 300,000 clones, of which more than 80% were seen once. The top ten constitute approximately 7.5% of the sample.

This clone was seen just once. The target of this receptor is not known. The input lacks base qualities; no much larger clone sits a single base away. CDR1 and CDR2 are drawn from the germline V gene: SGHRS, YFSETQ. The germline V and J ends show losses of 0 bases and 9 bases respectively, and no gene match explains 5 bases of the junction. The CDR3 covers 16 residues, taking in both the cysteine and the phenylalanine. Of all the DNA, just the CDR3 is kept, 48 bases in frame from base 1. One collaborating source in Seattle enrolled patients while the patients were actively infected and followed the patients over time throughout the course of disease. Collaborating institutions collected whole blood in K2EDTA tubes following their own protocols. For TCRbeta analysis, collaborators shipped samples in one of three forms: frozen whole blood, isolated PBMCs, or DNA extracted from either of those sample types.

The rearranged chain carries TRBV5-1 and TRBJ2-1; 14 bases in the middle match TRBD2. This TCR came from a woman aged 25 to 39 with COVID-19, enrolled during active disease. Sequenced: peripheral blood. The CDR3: CASSLDGLAGGGEQFF. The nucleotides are TGCGCCAGCAGCTTGGACGGACTAGCGGGAGGCGGTGAGCAGTTCTTC.